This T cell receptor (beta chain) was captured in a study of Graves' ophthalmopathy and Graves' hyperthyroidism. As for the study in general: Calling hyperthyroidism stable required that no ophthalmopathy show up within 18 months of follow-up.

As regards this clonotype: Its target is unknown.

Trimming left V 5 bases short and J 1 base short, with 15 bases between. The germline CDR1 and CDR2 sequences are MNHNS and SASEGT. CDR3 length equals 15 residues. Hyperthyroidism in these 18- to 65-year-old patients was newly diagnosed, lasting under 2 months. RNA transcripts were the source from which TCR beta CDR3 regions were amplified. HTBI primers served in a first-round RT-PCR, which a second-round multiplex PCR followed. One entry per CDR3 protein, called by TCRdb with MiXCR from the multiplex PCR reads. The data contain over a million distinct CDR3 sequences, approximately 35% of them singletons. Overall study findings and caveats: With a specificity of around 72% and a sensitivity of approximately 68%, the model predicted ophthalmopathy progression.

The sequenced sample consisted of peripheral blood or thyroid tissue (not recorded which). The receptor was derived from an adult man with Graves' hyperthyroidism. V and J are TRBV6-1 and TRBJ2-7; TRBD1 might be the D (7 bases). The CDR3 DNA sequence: TGTGCCAGCAGTTCCCCCGGGGGACAGTCCTACGAGCAGTACTTC. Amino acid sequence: CASSSPGGQSYEQYF.